Only one count was recorded for the clone carrying this T cell receptor beta chain. The antigen is not known. This record comes from a study of shared clonotypes between healthy human individuals. The V end lost 2 bases, the J end lost 6 bases, and 10 bases lay between the germline ends. This CDR3 contains 13 residues. CDR1 is MNHNS, CDR2 SASEGT, per germline. General study findings and limits: Generally, naive subsets (rather than memory subsets) showed larger estimated richness.

Method: immunoSEQ multiplex PCR; TCRdb's copy keeps in-frame clones and lacks some. The sample lists 1.6 million or so clones; around 97% were seen once. The J gene is TRBJ1-2, the V gene TRBV6-1; unclear D gene. The sample taken for sequencing was naive CD4+ T cells sorted from blood. Subset reported: CD45RA+ positively selected. The TCR comes from a man aged 25-40 years in good health. The CDR3 DNA sequence: TGTGCCAGCAGTGAAACGTGGGCTGATGGCTACACCTTC. This sequence encodes CASSETWADGYTF.